This is a list of T cell receptor beta chains from one sample in a study of blood T cell repertoires in COVID-19. The assay was immunoSEQ multiplex PCR, and TCRdb's table has in-frame clones only and misses some. The sample consists of more than 75,000 clones, about 89% of them appearing once. The sample was peripheral blood. These receptors all stem from a man in his fifties or sixties with COVID-19, enrolled during active disease. CDR3s include the opening cysteine and the closing phenylalanine or tryptophan. A D gene is named only where the DNA matches it firmly. Clone size appears in some rows only: once, few, many, or a class for an expanded clone.

D gene	V gene	J gene	clone size	CDR3 protein	CDR3 DNA
TRBD1	TRBV7-8	TRBJ2-2	.	CASPSTGANTGELFF	TGTGCCAGTCCCTCCACAGGGGCGAACACCGGGGAGCTGTTTTTT
.	TRBV5-1	TRBJ1-1	.	CASSFSGMNTEAFF	TGCGCCAGCAGCTTTTCGGGGATGAACACTGAAGCTTTCTTT
.	TRBV7-8	TRBJ1-5	.	CASSFDSLGNQPQHF	TGTGCCAGCAGCTTCGACTCCTTGGGCAATCAGCCCCAGCATTTT
TRBD2	TRBV7-9	TRBJ2-2	.	CASSRSGGITGELFF	TGTGCCAGCAGCCGTAGCGGGGGGATCACCGGGGAGCTGTTTTTT
.	TRBV10-3	TRBJ2-7	.	CAISAGHNSYEQYF	TGTGCCATCAGTGCGGGACACAACTCCTACGAGCAGTACTTC
TRBD2	TRBV7-3	TRBJ2-5	once	CASASGGQETQYF	TGTGCCAGCGCCAGCGGGGGTCAAGAGACCCAGTACTTC
.	TRBV7-9	TRBJ1-4	.	CASTTWVGGDNEKLFF	TGTGCCAGCACCACTTGGGTCGGGGGAGATAATGAAAAACTGTTTTTT
TRBD1	TRBV6-5	TRBJ1-2	.	CASSSPGQYGYTF	TGTGCCAGCAGTTCCCCGGGACAGTATGGCTACACCTTC
.	TRBV5-5	TRBJ1-3	.	CASRREVSGNTIYF	TGTGCCAGCAGGCGAGAAGTCTCTGGAAACACCATATATTTT
.	TRBV5-1	TRBJ2-2	.	CASSLQGNGELFF	TGCGCCAGCAGCTTACAGGGTAACGGGGAGCTGTTTTTT
.	TRBV30	TRBJ2-7	.	CACSGWGSYEQYF	TGTGCCTGTTCGGGGTGGGGCTCCTACGAGCAGTACTTC
.	TRBV6-1	TRBJ1-3	.	CASSEAITRSGNTIYF	TGTGCCAGCAGTGAAGCTATTACTCGTTCTGGAAACACCATATATTTT
.	TRBV6-2/TRBV6-3	TRBJ1-4	few	CASSSGQPGKLFF	TGTGCCAGCAGCTCAGGACAGCCGGGGAAACTGTTTTTT
.	TRBV7-2	TRBJ2-3	.	CASSFGGTDTQYF	TGTGCCAGCAGCTTCGGGGGAACAGATACGCAGTATTTT
.	TRBV9	TRBJ1-2	.	CASSPTLGYGYTF	TGTGCCAGCAGCCCGACTCTAGGCTATGGCTACACCTTC
TRBD1	TRBV18	TRBJ2-7	.	CASSPRDSSYEQYF	TGTGCCAGCTCACCACGGGACAGCTCCTACGAGCAGTACTTC
TRBD2	TRBV11-3	TRBJ2-3	once	CASSLDRGGGTDTQYF	TGTGCCAGCAGCTTAGATCGCGGGGGAGGCACAGATACGCAGTATTTT
.	TRBV5-6	TRBJ2-7	.	CASSLNRRSEQYF	TGTGCCAGCAGCTTAAACCGGCGGTCTGAGCAGTACTTC
TRBD1	TRBV5-5	TRBJ1-5	.	CASSFGQGSSQPQHF	TGTGCCAGCAGCTTCGGACAGGGGAGCAGTCAGCCCCAGCATTTT
.	TRBV10-3	TRBJ2-7	once	CAISDLASGQPYEQYF	TGTGCCATCAGTGATTTAGCTTCGGGACAACCCTACGAGCAGTACTTC
.	TRBV4-1	TRBJ1-2	once	CASSRGDGYTF	TGCGCCAGCAGCCGGGGCGATGGCTACACCTTC
.	TRBV6-5	TRBJ2-7	.	CASTIPGGYEQYF	TGTGCCAGCACTATACCCGGGGGCTACGAGCAGTACTTC
TRBD2	TRBV7-6	TRBJ2-2	.	CASSLAGGGNSNTGELFF	TGTGCCAGCAGCTTAGCGGGCGGGGGGAACTCGAACACCGGGGAGCTGTTTTTT
TRBD2	TRBV28	TRBJ2-7	.	CASGTSGTYEQYF	TGTGCCAGCGGAACTAGCGGCACCTACGAGCAGTACTTC
TRBD2	TRBV5-4	TRBJ2-2	.	CASSPGGPGELFF	TGTGCCAGCAGCCCGGGGGGGCCCGGGGAGCTGTTTTTT
TRBD2	TRBV9	TRBJ2-1	.	CASSANLADNEQFF	TGTGCCAGCAGCGCTAATCTAGCGGACAATGAGCAGTTCTTC
.	TRBV5-4	TRBJ2-7	.	CASSLRQGGYEQYF	TGTGCCAGCAGCTTAAGACAGGGAGGCTACGAGCAGTACTTC
.	TRBV9	TRBJ2-3	once	CASSADSFYTQYF	TGTGCCAGCAGCGCGGACAGTTTTTATACGCAGTATTTT
.	TRBV5-1	TRBJ2-2	once	CASSLGTVNTGELFF	TGCGCCAGCAGCTTGGGGACAGTTAACACCGGGGAGCTGTTTTTT
.	TRBV4-1	TRBJ1-6	.	CASSQESGFGSPLHF	TGCGCCAGCAGCCAAGAGTCAGGGTTCGGTTCACCCCTCCACTTT
.	TRBV4-1	TRBJ1-1	.	CASSQDPLGNTEAFF	TGCGCCAGCAGCCAAGATCCTCTCGGGAACACTGAAGCTTTCTTT
.	TRBV7-5	TRBJ1-5	.	CARSLAETGESNQPQHF	TGTGCCAGAAGCTTAGCTGAGACAGGGGAGAGCAATCAGCCCCAGCATTTT
TRBD2	TRBV4-1	TRBJ2-3	.	CASSQEGGGGADTQYF	TGCGCCAGCAGCCAAGAGGGTGGCGGGGGGGCAGATACGCAGTATTTT
TRBD1	TRBV28	TRBJ1-4	.	CASSENRGRKHEKLFF	TGTGCCAGCAGTGAAAACAGGGGGCGAAAGCATGAAAAACTGTTTTTT
.	TRBV9	TRBJ2-1	.	CASSVASSREQFF	TGTGCCAGCAGCGTAGCCAGCTCCAGGGAGCAGTTCTTC
.	TRBV4-2	TRBJ1-2	once	CASSQDTGTLPNYGYTF	TGTGCCAGCAGCCAAGACACGGGGACACTGCCTAACTATGGCTACACCTTC
.	TRBV3-1/TRBV3-2	TRBJ1-6	.	CASSLNRDSPLHF	TGTGCCAGCAGCCTTAACAGAGATTCACCCCTCCACTTT
TRBD1	TRBV2	TRBJ2-7	few	CASSEGTGGGYEQYF	TGTGCCAGCAGTGAAGGGACAGGGGGCGGCTACGAGCAGTACTTC
TRBD1	TRBV29-1	TRBJ1-3	.	CSVNDRAGNTIYF	TGCAGCGTGAATGACAGGGCTGGAAACACCATATATTTT
.	TRBV18	TRBJ1-2	.	CASSQGKDYGYTF	TGTGCCAGCTCACAGGGGAAAGACTATGGCTACACCTTC
.	TRBV11-1	TRBJ2-7	.	CASSLASRGPYEQYF	TGTGCCAGCAGCTTAGCGTCTAGGGGCCCCTACGAGCAGTACTTC
.	TRBV15	TRBJ1-4	.	CATSSRVPTNEKLFF	TGTGCCACCAGCAGCCGGGTTCCGACTAATGAAAAACTGTTTTTT
TRBD2	TRBV28	TRBJ2-1	.	CASRPQLAGGLYEQFF	TGTGCCAGCAGGCCCCAATTAGCGGGGGGACTCTATGAGCAGTTCTTC
.	TRBV7-9	TRBJ2-5	.	CASVFYGGPQETQYF	TGTGCCAGTGTTTTCTACGGGGGGCCTCAAGAGACCCAGTACTTC
TRBD2	TRBV7-2	TRBJ2-7	.	CASINDMGGAYEQYF	TGTGCCAGCATCAATGATATGGGGGGGGCCTACGAGCAGTACTTC
.	TRBV4-1	TRBJ1-4	.	CASSQAGQGSEKLFF	TGCGCCAGCAGCCAGGCAGGGCAGGGTAGCGAAAAACTGTTTTTT
.	TRBV6-1	TRBJ1-6	.	CASSDTSSYNSPLHF	TGTGCCAGCAGTGACACGAGCTCCTATAATTCACCCCTCCACTTT
TRBD1	TRBV6-1	TRBJ1-5	.	CASSETGVGNQPQHF	TGTGCCAGCAGTGAAACAGGGGTGGGCAATCAGCCCCAGCATTTT
.	TRBV5-5	TRBJ2-5	.	CASSLDGQETQYF	TGTGCCAGCAGCTTGGACGGTCAAGAGACCCAGTACTTC
.	TRBV19	TRBJ1-1	.	CASSIGQGGAFF	TGTGCCAGTAGTATAGGGCAGGGCGGAGCTTTCTTT
.	TRBV19	TRBJ1-1	.	CASSPGLNTEAFF	TGTGCCAGTAGCCCGGGTCTGAACACTGAAGCTTTCTTT
TRBD1	TRBV27	TRBJ2-7	.	CASSLDGTGLDEQYF	TGTGCCAGCAGCCTAGACGGGACAGGTCTCGACGAGCAGTACTTC
.	TRBV12-3/TRBV12-4	TRBJ2-7	.	CASSQQGSEQYF	TGTGCCAGCAGTCAACAGGGAAGCGAGCAGTACTTC
.	TRBV30	TRBJ1-6	few	CAWRGSGTPFSSYNSPLHF	TGTGCCTGGAGAGGATCCGGGACACCCTTCAGCTCCTATAATTCACCCCTCCACTTT